Given below is one T cell receptor beta chain in context. The antigen remains undetermined. This sample was included in a study of cytotoxic CD8 clonotypes in ibrutinib-treated CLL. Study-wide context: By median roughly 74 months, approximately twelve had progressed and approximately 15 stayed remitted; responses had been 2 complete and about 24 partial.

Some clones are missing from TCRdb's copy, which holds only in-frame ones; the method was immunoSEQ multiplex PCR. The sample includes around 310,000 clones, 70% to 80% of them seen just once. The CDR3 loop spans 14 amino acids. With 6 bases clipped from V and 1 base from J, the junction kept 4 bases outside the gene matches. CDR1 SGHTA and CDR2 FQGNSA come from the germline V gene. The study, taken as a whole, reports: Clonotypes that were public were uncommon, and they contracted or stayed stable on treatment. Age-matched healthy donor levels were exceeded by baseline clonality, which tracked circulating CD8+ T-cell counts.

The sequencing used PBMCs, collected before ibrutinib treatment. The receptor comes from a human donor with chronic lymphocytic leukemia. This chain connects TRBV7-2 to TRBJ2-5, with TRBD1 identical over 8 bases. The CDR3 DNA reads as TGTGCCAGCAGTGGGACAGGATTCCAAGAGACCCAGTACTTC. Translating gives CASSGTGFQETQYF.